This T cell receptor (beta chain) was captured in a study of blood T cells in healthy people across ages. Broader study findings: Whereas aged donors had fewer naive CD4+ cells, long-lived donors had more of them and higher diversity. Because sorting was not performed, PBMCs prevented conclusive naive versus antigen-experienced comparison.

As for this clonotype: Its antigen is currently unknown.

There were at least 5.5 micrograms of total RNA extracted from every sample. The germline V and J ends were trimmed by 4 bases and 5 bases, with 18 bases remaining between them. The CDR3 loop spans 15 amino acids. Germline V gene data show CDR1 as SGHRS and CDR2 as YFSETQ. With a J-beta primer mix and a sample-barcoded 5' primer, a second PCR ran about 7 to 11 cycles. The study obtained at least 3 million CDR3-containing paired-end reads from every sample. TCRdb re-called the 5' RACE reads with MiXCR, one entry per CDR3 protein. This sample has 700,000 to 1,000,000 distinct CDR3 sequences, with around two fifths found just once.

The chain has TRBV5-1 and TRBJ2-5; a weak D match, TRBD1 (6 bases). This clonotype was sampled from a man aged 55 to 69 in good health. Sequencing was carried out using blood. CDR3 loop: CASSDQGFGLETQYF. The CDR3, as DNA: TGCGCCAGCAGCGACCAGGGGTTTGGGTTGGAGACCCAGTACTTC. Supplemented by reference TRBV5-1 and TRBJ2-5, the full variable domain reads KAGVTQTPRYLIKTRGQQVTLSCSPISGHRSVSWYQQTPGQGLQFLFEYFSETQRNKGNFPGRFSGRQFSNSRSEMNVSTLELGDSALYLCASSDQGFGLETQYFGPGTRLLVL.